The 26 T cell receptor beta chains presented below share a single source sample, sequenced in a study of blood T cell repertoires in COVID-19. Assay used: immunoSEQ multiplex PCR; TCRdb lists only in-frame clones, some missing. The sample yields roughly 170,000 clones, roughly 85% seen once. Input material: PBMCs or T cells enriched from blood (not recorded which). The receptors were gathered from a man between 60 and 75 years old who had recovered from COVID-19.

The CDR3 loop is CASSVSGISEQFF. Written as DNA, the CDR3 is TGTGCCAGCAGCGTGAGCGGGATAAGTGAGCAGTTCTTC. The chain carries TRBV9 and TRBJ2-1; 7 nucleotides align to TRBD2. Germline assignment: CDR1 SGDLS and CDR2 YYNGEE. The CDR3 totals 13 residues. V lost 2 bases and J lost 9; bases outside the gene matches: 5.

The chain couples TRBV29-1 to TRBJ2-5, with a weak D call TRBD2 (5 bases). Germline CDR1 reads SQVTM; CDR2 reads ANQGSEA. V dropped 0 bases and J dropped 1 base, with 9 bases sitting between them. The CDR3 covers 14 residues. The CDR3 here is CSVEERASQETQYF. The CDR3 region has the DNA TGCAGCGTTGAAGAGCGGGCCAGCCAAGAGACCCAGTACTTC.

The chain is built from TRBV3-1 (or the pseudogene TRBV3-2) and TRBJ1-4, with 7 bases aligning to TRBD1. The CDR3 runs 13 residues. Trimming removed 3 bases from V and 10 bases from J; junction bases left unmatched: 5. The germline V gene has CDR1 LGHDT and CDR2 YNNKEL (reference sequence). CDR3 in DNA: TGTGCCAGCAGCCAGACAGGGAAGGGAAAACTGTTTTTT. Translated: CASSQTGKGKLFF.

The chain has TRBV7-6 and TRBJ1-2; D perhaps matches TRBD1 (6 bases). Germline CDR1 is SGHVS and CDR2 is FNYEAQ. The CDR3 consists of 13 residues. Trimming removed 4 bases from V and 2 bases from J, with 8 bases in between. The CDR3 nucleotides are TGTGCCAGCAGCTCTACAGGGAACTATGGCTACACCTTC. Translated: CASSSTGNYGYTF. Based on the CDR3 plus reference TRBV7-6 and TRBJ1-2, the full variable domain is GAGVSQSPRYKVTKRGQDVALRCDPISGHVSLYWYRQALGQGPEFLTYFNYEAQQDKSGLPNDRFSAERPEGSISTLTIQRTEQRDSAMYRCASSSTGNYGYTFGSGTRLTVV.

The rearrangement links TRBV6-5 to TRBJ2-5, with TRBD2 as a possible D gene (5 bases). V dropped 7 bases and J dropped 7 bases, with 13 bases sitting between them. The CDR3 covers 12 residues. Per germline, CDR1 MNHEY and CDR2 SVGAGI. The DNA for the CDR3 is TGTGCCAGCATCGGGGTGACCGGGACCCAGTACTTC. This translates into CASIGVTGTQYF.

The CDR3 DNA is TGTGCCAGCAGCTCCGGGGTAGCCAAAAACATTCAGTACTTC. Translating it yields CASSSGVAKNIQYF. The chain uses TRBV3-1 (or the pseudogene TRBV3-2) and TRBJ2-4; tentatively, D is TRBD2 (5 bases). This CDR3 has 14 residues. Per the germline V gene, CDR1 is LGHDT and CDR2 is YNNKEL (reference sequence). With 5 bases removed from V and 0 bases from J, the gap between germline ends came to 8 bases.

CDR3 in amino acids: CASSFSRDRGRTGELFF. The DNA of the CDR3 is TGTGCCAGCAGCTTTAGCCGGGACAGGGGTCGCACCGGGGAGCTGTTTTTT. The chain has TRBV5-6 and TRBJ2-2; 10 bases agree with TRBD1. CDR1 and CDR2 (germline): SGHDT, YYEEEE. This CDR3 spans 17 amino acids. The V segment lost 2 bases and the J segment 4 bases; nucleotides outside the gene matches: 8.

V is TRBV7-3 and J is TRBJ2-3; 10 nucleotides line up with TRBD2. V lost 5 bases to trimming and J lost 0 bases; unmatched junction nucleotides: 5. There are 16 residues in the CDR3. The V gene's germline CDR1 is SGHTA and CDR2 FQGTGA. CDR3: CASSIQRGGSTDTQYF. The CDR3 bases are TGTGCCAGCAGCATCCAGCGGGGGGGAAGCACAGATACGCAGTATTTT.

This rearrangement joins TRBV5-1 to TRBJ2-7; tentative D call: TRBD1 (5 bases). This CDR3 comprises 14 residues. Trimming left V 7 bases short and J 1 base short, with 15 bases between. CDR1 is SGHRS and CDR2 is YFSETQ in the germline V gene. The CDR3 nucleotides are TGCGCCAGCCTCCCCCAGGGTGGGTCCTACGAGCAGTACTTC. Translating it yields CASLPQGGSYEQYF.

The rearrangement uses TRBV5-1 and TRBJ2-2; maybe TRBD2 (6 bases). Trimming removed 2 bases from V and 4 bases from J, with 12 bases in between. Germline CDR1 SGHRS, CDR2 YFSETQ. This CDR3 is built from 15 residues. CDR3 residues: CASSFGGSGTGELFF. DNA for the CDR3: TGCGCCAGCAGCTTTGGAGGGAGTGGCACCGGGGAGCTGTTTTTT.

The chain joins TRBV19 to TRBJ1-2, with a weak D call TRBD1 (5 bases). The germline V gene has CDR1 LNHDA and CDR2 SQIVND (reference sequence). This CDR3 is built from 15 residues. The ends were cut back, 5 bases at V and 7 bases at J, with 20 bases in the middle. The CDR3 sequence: CASSPQRAGKSGYTF. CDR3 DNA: TGTGCCAGTAGTCCCCAAAGGGCAGGGAAGAGTGGCTACACCTTC.

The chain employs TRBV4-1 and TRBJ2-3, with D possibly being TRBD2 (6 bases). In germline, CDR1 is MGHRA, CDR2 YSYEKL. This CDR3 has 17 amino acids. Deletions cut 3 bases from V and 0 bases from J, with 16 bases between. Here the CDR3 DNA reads TGCGCCAGCAGCCACCCCGTGCGGCGGGGTAGCACAGATACGCAGTATTTT. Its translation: CASSHPVRRGSTDTQYF.

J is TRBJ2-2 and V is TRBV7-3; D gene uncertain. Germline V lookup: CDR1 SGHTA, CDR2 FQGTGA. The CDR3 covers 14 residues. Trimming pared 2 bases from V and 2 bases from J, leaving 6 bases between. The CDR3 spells CASSLQINTGELFF. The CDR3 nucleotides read TGTGCCAGCAGCTTACAGATAAACACCGGGGAGCTGTTTTTT.

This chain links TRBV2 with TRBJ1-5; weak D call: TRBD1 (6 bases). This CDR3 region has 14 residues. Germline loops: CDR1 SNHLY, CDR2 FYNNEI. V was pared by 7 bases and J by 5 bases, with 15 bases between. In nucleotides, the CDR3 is TGTGCCAGCAACGTGCAGGGGTGGCATCAGCCCCAGCATTTT. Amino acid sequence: CASNVQGWHQPQHF.

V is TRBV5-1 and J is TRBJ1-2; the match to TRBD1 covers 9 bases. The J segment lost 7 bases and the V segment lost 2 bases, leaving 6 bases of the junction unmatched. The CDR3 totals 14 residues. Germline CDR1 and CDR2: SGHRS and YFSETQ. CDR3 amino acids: CASSFGQGRLGYTF. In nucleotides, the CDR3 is TGCGCCAGCAGCTTTGGACAGGGGAGGCTTGGCTACACCTTC.

Here the CDR3 reads CASSLSGRGSPLHF. In DNA form, the CDR3 reads TGTGCCAGCAGCTTATCTGGCAGGGGCTCACCCCTCCACTTT. J is TRBJ1-6 and V is TRBV7-2; D possibly corresponds to TRBD1 (6 bases). Trimming pared 2 bases from V and 10 bases from J, leaving 12 bases between. Germline V CDR1 and CDR2: SGHTA, FQGNSA. This CDR3 is built from 14 residues.

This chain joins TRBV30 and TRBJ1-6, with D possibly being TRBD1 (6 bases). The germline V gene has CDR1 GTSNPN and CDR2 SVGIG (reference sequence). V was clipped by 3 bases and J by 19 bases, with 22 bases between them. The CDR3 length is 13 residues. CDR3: CAWSATRQAPGHF. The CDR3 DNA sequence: TGTGCCTGGAGCGCGACCAGACAGGCCCCAGGGCACTTT.

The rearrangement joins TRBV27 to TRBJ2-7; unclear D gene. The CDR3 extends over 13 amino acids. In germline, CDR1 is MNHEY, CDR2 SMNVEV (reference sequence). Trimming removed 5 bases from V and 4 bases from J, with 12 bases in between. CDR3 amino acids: CASSPGPGYEQYF. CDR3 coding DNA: TGTGCCAGCAGTCCGGGTCCCGGGTACGAGCAGTACTTC.

The CDR3 is CASRLGPPNEQFF. The CDR3 DNA follows: TGCGCCAGCAGACTAGGGCCTCCCAATGAGCAGTTCTTC. The rearrangement links TRBV5-1 to TRBJ2-1; maybe TRBD2 (5 bases). The germline V gene encodes CDR1 SGHRS and CDR2 YFSETQ. V was shortened by 5 bases and J by 6 bases, with 12 bases between the two germline ends. CDR3 length equals 13 residues.

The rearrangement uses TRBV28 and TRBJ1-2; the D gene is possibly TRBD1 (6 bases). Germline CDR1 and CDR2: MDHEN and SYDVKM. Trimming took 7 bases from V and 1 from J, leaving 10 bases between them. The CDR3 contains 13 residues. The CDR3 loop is CASNPQGNYGYTF. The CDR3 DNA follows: TGTGCCAGCAACCCACAGGGTAACTATGGCTACACCTTC.

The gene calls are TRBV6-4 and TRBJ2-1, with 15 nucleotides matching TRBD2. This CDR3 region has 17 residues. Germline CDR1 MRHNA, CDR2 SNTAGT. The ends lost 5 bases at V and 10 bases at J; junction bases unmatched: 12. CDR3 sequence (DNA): TGTGCCAGCAGTCCAGCCGGACTAGCGGGAGGGGAGGGAGAGCAGTTCTTC. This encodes CASSPAGLAGGEGEQFF.

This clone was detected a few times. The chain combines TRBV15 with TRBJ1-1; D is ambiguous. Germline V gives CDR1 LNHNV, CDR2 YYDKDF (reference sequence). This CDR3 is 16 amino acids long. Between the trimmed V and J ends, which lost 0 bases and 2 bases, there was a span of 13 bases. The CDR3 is CATSRDPRHSNTEAFF. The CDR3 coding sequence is TGTGCCACCAGCAGAGATCCCCGCCACTCAAACACTGAAGCTTTCTTT.

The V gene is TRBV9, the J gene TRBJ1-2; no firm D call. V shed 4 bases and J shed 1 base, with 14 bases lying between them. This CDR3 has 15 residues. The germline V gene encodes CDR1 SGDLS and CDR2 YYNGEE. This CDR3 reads CASSPQLGLNYGYTF. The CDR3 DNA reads TGTGCCAGCAGCCCCCAGCTAGGCCTTAACTATGGCTACACCTTC.

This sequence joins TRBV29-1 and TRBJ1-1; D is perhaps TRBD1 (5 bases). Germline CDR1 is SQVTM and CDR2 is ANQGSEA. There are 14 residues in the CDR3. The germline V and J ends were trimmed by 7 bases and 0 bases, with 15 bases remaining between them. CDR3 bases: TGCAGCGGGCAGTTACAGGCAATGAACACTGAAGCTTTCTTT. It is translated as CSGQLQAMNTEAFF. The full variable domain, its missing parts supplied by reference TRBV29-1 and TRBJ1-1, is SAVISQKPSRDICQRGTSLTIQCQVDSQVTMMFWYRQQPGQSLTLIATANQGSEATYESGFVIDKFPISRPNLTFSTLTVSNMSPEDSSIYLCSGQLQAMNTEAFFGQGTRLTVV.

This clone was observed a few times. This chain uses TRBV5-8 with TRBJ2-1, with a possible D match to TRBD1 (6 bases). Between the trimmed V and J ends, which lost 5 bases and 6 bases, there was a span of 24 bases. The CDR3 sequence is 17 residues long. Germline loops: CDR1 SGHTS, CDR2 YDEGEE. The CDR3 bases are TGTGCCAGCAGACGATGGACAGCCCGAGCCCTAGGCAATGAGCAGTTCTTC. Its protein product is CASRRWTARALGNEQFF.

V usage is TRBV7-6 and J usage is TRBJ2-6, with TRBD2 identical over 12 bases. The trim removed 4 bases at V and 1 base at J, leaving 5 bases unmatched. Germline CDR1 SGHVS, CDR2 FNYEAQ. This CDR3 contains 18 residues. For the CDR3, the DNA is TGTGCCAGCAGCTCCCGACTAGCGGGAGATTCTGGGGCCAACGTCCTGACTTTC. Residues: CASSSRLAGDSGANVLTF.